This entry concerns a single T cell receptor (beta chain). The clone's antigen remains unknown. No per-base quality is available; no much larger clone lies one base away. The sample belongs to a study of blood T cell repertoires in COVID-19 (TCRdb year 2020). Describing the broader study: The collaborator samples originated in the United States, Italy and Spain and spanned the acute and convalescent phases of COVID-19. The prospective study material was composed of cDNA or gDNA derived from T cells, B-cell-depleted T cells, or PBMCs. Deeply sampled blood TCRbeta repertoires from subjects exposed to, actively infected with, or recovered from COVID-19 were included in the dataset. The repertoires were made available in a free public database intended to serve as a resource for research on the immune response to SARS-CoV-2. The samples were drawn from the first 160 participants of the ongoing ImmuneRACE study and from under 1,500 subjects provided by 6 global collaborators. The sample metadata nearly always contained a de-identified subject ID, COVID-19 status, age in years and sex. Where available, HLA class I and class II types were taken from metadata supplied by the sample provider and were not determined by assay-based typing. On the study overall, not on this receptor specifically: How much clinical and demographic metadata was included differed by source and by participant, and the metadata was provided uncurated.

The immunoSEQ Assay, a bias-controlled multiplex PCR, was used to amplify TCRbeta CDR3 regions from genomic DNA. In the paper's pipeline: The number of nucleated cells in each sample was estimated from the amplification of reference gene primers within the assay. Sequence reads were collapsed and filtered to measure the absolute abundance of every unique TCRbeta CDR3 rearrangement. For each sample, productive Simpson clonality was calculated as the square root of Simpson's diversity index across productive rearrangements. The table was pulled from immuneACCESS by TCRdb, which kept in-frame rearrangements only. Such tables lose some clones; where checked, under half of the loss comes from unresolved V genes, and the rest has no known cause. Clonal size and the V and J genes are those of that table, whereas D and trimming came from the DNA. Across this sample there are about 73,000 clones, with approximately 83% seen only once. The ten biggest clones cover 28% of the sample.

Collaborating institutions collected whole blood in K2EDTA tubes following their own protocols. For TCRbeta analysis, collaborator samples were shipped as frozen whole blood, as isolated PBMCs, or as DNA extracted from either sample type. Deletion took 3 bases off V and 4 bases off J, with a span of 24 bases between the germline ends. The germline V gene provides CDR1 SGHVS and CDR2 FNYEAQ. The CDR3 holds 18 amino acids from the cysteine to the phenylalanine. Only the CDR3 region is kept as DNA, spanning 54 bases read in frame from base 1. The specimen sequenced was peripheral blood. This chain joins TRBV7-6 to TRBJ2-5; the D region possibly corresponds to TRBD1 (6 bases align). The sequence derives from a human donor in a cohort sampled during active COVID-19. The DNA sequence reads TGTGCCAGCAGCTTCAACCCATCGTCTCCCAGCAGGGGAGAGACCCAGTACTTC. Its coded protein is CASSFNPSSPSRGETQYF.